The 2 T cell receptor beta chains in this list originate from one sample, sequenced in a study of T cells in Graves' hyperthyroidism and ophthalmopathy. Amplification of TCR beta CDR3 regions was performed using RNA transcripts as template. A set of HTBI primers served as the primers for a first-round RT-PCR of the TCR CDR3. TCRdb analysed the multiplex PCR reads with MiXCR anew, one entry per CDR3 protein. The sample carries some 600,000 distinct CDR3 sequences, around 46% recorded once. Sequenced: peripheral blood or thyroid tissue (not recorded which). The receptors stem from a woman under 30 with Graves' hyperthyroidism.

This clonotype has a single count. Relative to the germline gene, one junction end is altered; a read error may explain this. V is TRBV29-1 and J is TRBJ1-4; no clear D. Germline CDR1 reads SQVTM; CDR2 reads ANQGSEA. The CDR3 loop spans 14 amino acids. The CDR3, as DNA: TGCAGCGTTAAAGACGGGGTTCTGAATGAAAAACTGTTTTTT. As protein: CSVKDGVLNEKLFF.

The chain joins TRBV11-2 to TRBJ2-5; the D gene is possibly TRBD1 (6 bases). The CDR3 totals 14 residues. The germline gives CDR1 SGHAT, CDR2 FQNNGV. V lost 5 bases and J lost 2, with 12 bases in between. CDR3 in amino acids: CASSPGQTQETQYF. The DNA of the CDR3 is TGTGCCAGCAGCCCCGGACAGACACAAGAGACCCAGTACTTC.